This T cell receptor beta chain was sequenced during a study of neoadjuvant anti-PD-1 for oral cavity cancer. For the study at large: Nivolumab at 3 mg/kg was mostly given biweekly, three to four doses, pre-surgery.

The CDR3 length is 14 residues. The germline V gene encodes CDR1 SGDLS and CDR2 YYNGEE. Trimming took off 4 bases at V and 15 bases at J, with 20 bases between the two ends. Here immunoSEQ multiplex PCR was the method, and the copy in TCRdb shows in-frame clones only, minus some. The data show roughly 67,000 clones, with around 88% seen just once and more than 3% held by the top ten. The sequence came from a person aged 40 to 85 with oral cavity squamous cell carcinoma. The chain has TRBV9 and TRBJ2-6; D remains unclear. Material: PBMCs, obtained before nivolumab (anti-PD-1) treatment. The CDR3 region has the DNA TGTGCCAGCAGCTCAACATCAGACGGGCTCTCCCTGACTTTC. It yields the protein CASSSTSDGLSLTF.